Below, 26 T cell receptor beta chains from the same sample are listed, as sequenced in a study of sequential checkpoint blockade in melanoma. The repertoire was sequenced with immunoSEQ multiplex PCR; TCRdb's copy has only in-frame clones and lacks some. This sample has about 3,900 clones, with roughly 35% found just once. The treatment here: randomized to nivolumab then ipilimumab (arm A) or the reverse (arm B). Specimen: tumor tissue (inferred from file names), collected from a patient given nivolumab and ipilimumab in sequence. The origin of the receptors is a human donor with melanoma.

The chain uses TRBV18 and TRBJ1-2; D is unresolved. Trimming took off 3 bases at V and 3 bases at J, with 11 bases between the two ends. CDR3 length: 14 residues. Germline V gives CDR1 KGHSH, CDR2 LQKENI. Written as DNA, the CDR3 is TGTGCCAGCTCACCGGTAGACGGAGACTATGGCTACACCTTC. This codes for CASSPVDGDYGYTF.

This clone was seen only a few times. V gene TRBV11-3 combines with J gene TRBJ2-1; 10 nucleotides match TRBD2. Losses at the gene ends were 3 bases for V and 7 bases for J; bases not matched to a gene: 15. This CDR3 comprises 18 residues. The germline gives CDR1 SGHNT, CDR2 YENEEA. The CDR3 DNA sequence: TGTGCCAGCAGCTTTCAGACAGGCGGGACTAGCGAATGGAATGAGCAGTTCTTC. Protein: CASSFQTGGTSEWNEQFF.

This chain connects TRBV11-3 to TRBJ1-4; 7 nucleotides align to TRBD1. The CDR3 has 14 residues. Trimming removed 6 bases from V and 5 bases from J; junction bases left unmatched: 6. The germline V gene has CDR1 SGHNT and CDR2 YENEEA. DNA of the CDR3: TGTGCCAGCAGTTGGGACAGCCAGAATGAAAAACTGTTTTTT. It codes for CASSWDSQNEKLFF.

The chain joins TRBV29-1 to TRBJ2-5, with D maybe TRBD1 (7 bases). The germline gives CDR1 SQVTM, CDR2 ANQGSEA. The CDR3 spans 18 residues. Trimming pared 4 bases from V and 1 base from J, leaving 25 bases between. The CDR3 here is CSVGGLMGDRVGQETQYF. The CDR3, as DNA: TGCAGCGTTGGGGGACTCATGGGAGACAGGGTCGGCCAAGAGACCCAGTACTTC.

This clone appeared many times. This sequence joins TRBV2 and TRBJ1-5, with 7 bases that match TRBD1. V lost 7 bases to trimming and J lost 4 bases; unmatched junction nucleotides: 7. This CDR3 has 14 residues. Germline values: CDR1 SNHLY, CDR2 FYNNEI. CDR3 DNA: TGTGCCAGCACCGAGGGGGCAGGGAATCAGCCCCAGCATTTT. It encodes CASTEGAGNQPQHF. Combining the CDR3 with reference TRBV2 and TRBJ1-5 gives the whole variable domain EPEVTQTPSHQVTQMGQEVILRCVPISNHLYFYWYRQILGQKVEFLVSFYNNEISEKSEIFDDQFSVERPDGSNFTLKIRSTKLEDSAMYFCASTEGAGNQPQHFGDGTRLSIL.

This clone was observed a handful of times. This chain connects TRBV1 to TRBJ2-1; TRBD1, the D gene given by the table, was not confirmed from the DNA. TRBV1 is a pseudogene. The CDR3 is made up of 15 amino acids. The CDR3 is CASSQVTGGKYEQFF. In DNA form, the CDR3 reads TGCGCCAGCAGCCAAGTTACAGGGGGCAAGTATGAGCAGTTCTTC.

This clone has a handful of counts. V gene TRBV19 combines with J gene TRBJ2-3; perhaps D is TRBD1 or TRBD2 (5 bases each). The CDR3 sequence is 13 residues long. Germline CDR1 is LNHDA and CDR2 is SQIVND (reference sequence). With 5 bases removed from V and 3 bases from J, the gap between germline ends came to 9 bases. In nucleotides, the CDR3 is TGTGCCAGTAGTCCGGGACGGACAGATACGCAGTATTTT. It yields the protein CASSPGRTDTQYF.

The V and J genes are TRBV5-1 and TRBJ2-3; D perhaps matches TRBD2 (6 bases). CDR3 size: 14 residues. Trimming shortened V by 6 bases and J by 3 bases, and 14 bases separated the two germline ends. Germline V CDR1 and CDR2: SGHRS, YFSETQ. This CDR3 is CASNGGIPTDTQYF. The CDR3 nucleotides read TGCGCCAGCAATGGAGGGATTCCTACAGATACGCAGTATTTT.

This clone was detected a few times. This chain connects TRBV11-3 to TRBJ1-2; 7 bases agree with TRBD1. The CDR3 has 15 residues. Germline-derived CDR1 and CDR2 are SGHNT and YENEEA. The J segment lost 3 bases and the V segment lost 3 bases, leaving 7 bases of the junction unmatched. CDR3 residues: CASSLGTADYYGYTF. The CDR3 DNA sequence: TGTGCCAGCAGCTTGGGGACAGCCGACTACTATGGCTACACCTTC.

This clone has a handful of counts. J is TRBJ1-1 and V is TRBV6-8; a weak D match, TRBD1 (6 bases). Germline V gives CDR1 MNHGY, CDR2 SAAAGT. V was pared by 6 bases and J by 0 bases, with 11 bases between. The CDR3 runs to 14 residues. The CDR3 DNA follows: TGTGCCAGCAGGGGGGGCATAATGAACACTGAAGCTTTCTTT. Its protein product is CASRGGIMNTEAFF.

This clone qualifies as medium-sized. CDR3 DNA: TGTGCCAGCAGCCCACTTCAGGACAGTTCTGGAAACACCATATATTTT. This translates into CASSPLQDSSGNTIYF. This chain joins TRBV11-3 and TRBJ1-3; D possibly corresponds to TRBD1 (6 bases). The V gene's germline CDR1 is SGHNT and CDR2 YENEEA. This CDR3 contains 16 residues. V lost 5 bases, J lost 1 base, and 15 bases lay in between.

This chain's CDR3 is CASSQFGGGGNSGANVLTF. CDR3 DNA sequence: TGCGCCAGCAGTCAATTTGGCGGCGGTGGAAACTCTGGGGCCAACGTCCTGACTTTC. The chain links TRBV23-1 to TRBJ2-6; no firm D call. TRBV23-1 is known as an ORF, though its function is uncertain. Trimming left V 1 base short and J 0 bases short, with 16 bases between. This CDR3 spans 19 amino acids.

This clone was observed a handful of times. This sequence joins TRBV13 and TRBJ1-5; 7 positions agree with TRBD1. Trimming took 6 bases from V and 1 from J; bases not matched to a gene: 6. Per germline, CDR1 PRHDT and CDR2 FYEKMQ (reference sequence). The CDR3 contains 15 residues. The CDR3 bases are TGTGCCAGCAGGAAAGACAGGGCGAGCAATCAGCCCCAGCATTTT. Translation gives CASRKDRASNQPQHF.

This clone showed up just a few times. The chain couples TRBV6-8 to TRBJ2-6; D remains unclear. CDR3 length: 13 residues. Deletions cut 10 bases from V and 2 bases from J, with 9 bases between. Germline CDR1 MNHGY, CDR2 SAAAGT. CDR3 sequence reads: CAISETGANVLTF. The CDR3 DNA is TGTGCCATCAGCGAAACTGGGGCCAACGTCCTGACTTTC.

This chain joins TRBV19 and TRBJ2-3; either TRBD1 or TRBD2 may supply D (5 bases each). The CDR3 loop spans 15 amino acids. CDR1 and CDR2 from the germline V gene are LNHDA and SQIVND (reference sequence). V lost 5 bases to trimming and J lost 2 bases, with 14 bases between them. CDR3 bases: TGTGCCAGTAGTCCTCGAGAGGGGTTCACAGATACGCAGTATTTT. Translated: CASSPREGFTDTQYF.

The chain is built from TRBV5-1 and TRBJ2-3; TRBD2 aligns across 7 bases. This CDR3 has 15 residues. Germline assignment: CDR1 SGHRS and CDR2 YFSETQ. V lost 7 bases, J lost 1 base, and 9 bases stayed unmatched. CDR3 protein: CASRGGMAGTDTQYF. CDR3 DNA: TGCGCCAGCCGCGGGGGAATGGCGGGCACAGATACGCAGTATTTT.

CDR3 amino acids: CASSQSGEAGQPQHF. The CDR3 nucleotides are TGTGCCAGCAGCCAATCCGGCGAGGCGGGACAGCCCCAGCATTTT. This chain uses TRBV11-3 with TRBJ1-5, with D uncertain. This CDR3 region has 15 residues. The germline V gene encodes CDR1 SGHNT and CDR2 YENEEA. The ends were cut back, 5 bases at V and 7 bases at J, with 18 bases in the middle.

By share, this clone counts as large. The V gene is TRBV18, the J gene TRBJ2-7; D ambiguous. In germline, CDR1 is KGHSH, CDR2 LQKENI. The CDR3 length is 13 residues. Trimming cost V 3 bases and J 4 bases, with 10 bases left between them. CDR3: CASSPDSLYEQYV. In nucleotides, the CDR3 is TGTGCCAGCTCACCGGATTCCTTATACGAGCAGTACGTC.

The V call is TRBV6-8, the J call TRBJ2-3; D remains ambiguous. Germline V lookup: CDR1 MNHGY, CDR2 SAAAGT. V lost 10 bases and J 0 bases, leaving 11 bases between the germline ends. This CDR3 region has 13 residues. The CDR3 bases are TGTGCCATCCAAAAATCGAGCACAGATACGCAGTATTTT. Protein product: CAIQKSSTDTQYF.

This chain connects TRBV10-2 to TRBJ1-5; D is ambiguous. The germline CDR1 and CDR2 sequences are WSHSY and SAAADI. V lost 2 bases and J lost 3, with 8 bases in between. The CDR3 has 14 residues. Here the CDR3 reads CASSEKQANQPQHF. As DNA, the CDR3 is TGCGCCAGCAGTGAGAAGCAGGCCAATCAGCCCCAGCATTTT.

In its sample, this clone was seen a few times. V and J are TRBV23-1 and TRBJ2-7; D unclear. TRBV23-1 is an ORF, with its function uncertain. The CDR3 has 15 amino acids. V lost 6 bases to trimming and J lost 0 bases, with 15 bases between them. CDR3 amino acids: CASSLTASPSYEQYF. CDR3 in DNA: TGCGCCAGCAGCTTGACGGCGAGTCCCTCCTACGAGCAGTACTTC.

This clone is medium-sized. The chain links TRBV11-3 to TRBJ1-1; 11 bases align to TRBD1. The CDR3 sequence is 15 residues long. After removal of 5 bases from V and 2 bases from J, the junction contained 4 bases not matched to a gene. From germline, CDR1 is SGHNT and CDR2 YENEEA. DNA of the CDR3: TGTGCCAGCAGCCGGGACAGGGGGAAAAACACTGAAGCTTTCTTT. Protein: CASSRDRGKNTEAFF.

The J gene is TRBJ1-2, the V gene TRBV28; possible D gene TRBD1, 6 bases. Trimming stripped 5 bases from V and 6 bases from J, with 31 bases between. Germline lookup yields CDR1 MDHEN and CDR2 SYDVKM. This CDR3 has 19 residues. The CDR3 DNA follows: TGTGCCAGCAGTACATACCGGGACAACTCCTACCACCGGCGGGATGGCTACACCTTC. It codes for CASSTYRDNSYHRRDGYTF.

This clone qualifies as large. This chain links TRBV11-3 with TRBJ1-1, with 7 bases that match TRBD1. After removal of 2 bases from V and 0 bases from J, the junction contained 3 bases not matched to a gene. Germline assignment: CDR1 SGHNT and CDR2 YENEEA. This CDR3 has 15 amino acids. CDR3 region: CASSLPGTVNTEAFF. The CDR3 region has the DNA TGTGCCAGCAGCTTACCCGGGACAGTGAACACTGAAGCTTTCTTT.

V and J are TRBV6-8 and TRBJ2-7; 7 bases line up with TRBD1. CDR1 and CDR2 (germline): MNHGY, SAAAGT. V shed 11 bases and J 1 base; nucleotides not matched to a gene: 8. The CDR3 is made up of 13 amino acids. CDR3 DNA sequence: TGTGCCGCCACGGGGACAGAGTCCTACGAGCAGTACTTC. It is translated as CAATGTESYEQYF.

This clone was picked up a small number of times. The chain uses TRBV6-8 and TRBJ1-5; no definite D call. V lost 6 bases and J 9 bases, leaving 15 bases between the germline ends. Germline CDR1 and CDR2: MNHGY and SAAAGT. This CDR3 comprises 13 residues. In DNA, the CDR3 is TGTGCCAGCAGCCAAGATATTACGGGGCCCCAGCATTTT. It yields the protein CASSQDITGPQHF.